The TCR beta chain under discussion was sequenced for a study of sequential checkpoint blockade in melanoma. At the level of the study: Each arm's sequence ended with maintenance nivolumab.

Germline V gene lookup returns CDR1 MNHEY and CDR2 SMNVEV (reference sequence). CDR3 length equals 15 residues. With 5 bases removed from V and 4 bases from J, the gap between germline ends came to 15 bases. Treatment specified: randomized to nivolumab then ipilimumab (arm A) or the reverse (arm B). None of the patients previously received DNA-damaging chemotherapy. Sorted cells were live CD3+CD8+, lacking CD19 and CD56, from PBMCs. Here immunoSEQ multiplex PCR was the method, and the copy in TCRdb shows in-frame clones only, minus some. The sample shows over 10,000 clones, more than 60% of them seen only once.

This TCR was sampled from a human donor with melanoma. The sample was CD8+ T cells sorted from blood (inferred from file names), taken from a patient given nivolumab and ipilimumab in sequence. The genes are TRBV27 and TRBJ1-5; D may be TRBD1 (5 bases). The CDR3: CASSTHGGGNQPQHF. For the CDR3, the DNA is TGTGCCAGCAGTACCCACGGGGGGGGAAATCAGCCCCAGCATTTT.